This T cell receptor (beta chain) was observed in a study of cytomegalovirus exposure and HLA in healthy donors. Findings of the study overall: Follow-up analysis later connected one missense variant in DCLRE1C with trimming of TCR beta V- and J-genes. What was likely a sequencing artifact was a cluster of highly shared sequence variants. Accounts indicate the classifier identified cytomegalovirus status with strong specificity and sensitivity. The study carried out a later analysis of TCR beta sequences. It associated about 15,000 of them with specific HLA alleles at a false discovery rate of 0.05.

Trimming shortened V by 5 bases and J by 0 bases, and 20 bases separated the two germline ends. Germline V lookup: CDR1 SGDLS, CDR2 YYNGEE. This CDR3 comprises 18 residues. Primers: 60 Vbeta forward and 13 Jbeta reverse. The table came from immunoSEQ multiplex PCR; TCRdb's copy has only in-frame clones and leaves some out. The table records approximately 210,000 clones, 82% of them present only once. Turning to this clone: What it recognizes is unknown.

V is TRBV9 and J is TRBJ2-2; perhaps TRBD1 as D (6 bases). This sequence originates from a middle-aged man in good health and CMV-seropositive. The sequencing input was PBMCs. The chain's CDR3 is CASSNKGVGEANTGELFF. In nucleotides, the CDR3 is TGTGCCAGCAGTAATAAGGGGGTTGGTGAGGCGAACACCGGGGAGCTGTTTTTT.